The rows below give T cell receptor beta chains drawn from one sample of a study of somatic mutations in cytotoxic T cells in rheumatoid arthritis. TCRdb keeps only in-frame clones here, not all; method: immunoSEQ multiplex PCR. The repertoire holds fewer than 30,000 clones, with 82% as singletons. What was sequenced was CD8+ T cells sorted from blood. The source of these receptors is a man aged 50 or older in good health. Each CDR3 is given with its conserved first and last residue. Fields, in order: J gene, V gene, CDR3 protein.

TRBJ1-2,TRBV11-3,CASSRVPGDYGYTF
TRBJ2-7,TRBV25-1,CASSAGQGPYEQYF
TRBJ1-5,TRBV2,CASKGGLSNQPQHF
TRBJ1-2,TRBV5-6,CASRGRSYGYTF
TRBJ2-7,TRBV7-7,CASSLAEGNEQYF
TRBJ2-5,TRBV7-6,CASKVGGATTQETQYF
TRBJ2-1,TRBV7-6,CASSPLKFNEQFF
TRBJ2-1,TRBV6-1,CASSELNEQFF
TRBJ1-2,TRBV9,CASSVGSTNYGYTF
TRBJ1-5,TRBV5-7,CAVQVQVNQPQHF
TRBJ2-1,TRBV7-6,CASSFFPGVSYNEQFF
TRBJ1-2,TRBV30,CAWGQGGYGYTF
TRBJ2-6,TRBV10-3,CAISEFLGSLGGSGANVLTF
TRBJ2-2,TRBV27,CASSLWGNTGELFF
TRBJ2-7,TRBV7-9,CASSLVAESSYEQYF
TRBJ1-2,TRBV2,CASSGRRNYGYTF
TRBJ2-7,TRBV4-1,CASSHGPMVAGVREQYF
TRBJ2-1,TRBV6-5,CASLEKGGGNEQFF
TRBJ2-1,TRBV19,CASSIGPADFGTYNEQFF
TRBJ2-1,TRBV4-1,CASSASRYSGGSNEQFF
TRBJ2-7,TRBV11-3,CASSLGASYEQYF
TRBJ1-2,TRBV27,CASSLSSYRAPVGYTF
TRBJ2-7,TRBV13,CASSLRLGREDEQYF
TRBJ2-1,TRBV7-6,CASSFISLASGMYNEQFF
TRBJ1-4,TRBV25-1,CASRTGVEKLFF
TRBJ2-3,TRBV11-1,CASSLRDRGRDTQYF
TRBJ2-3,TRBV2,CAPMLVGREGPDTQYF
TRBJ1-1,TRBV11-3,CASRLPGVMNTEAFF
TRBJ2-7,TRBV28,CASSYVLDRRYEQYF
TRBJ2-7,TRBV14,CASSQPPGGRYEQYF
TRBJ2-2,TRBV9,CASSVDGTYTGELFF
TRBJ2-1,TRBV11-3,CASSPNSRGVGGEQFF
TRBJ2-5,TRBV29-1,CSVGTQYF
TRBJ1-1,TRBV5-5,CASSLDRGPLYTEAFF
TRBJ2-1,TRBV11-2,CASSPTSGRANEQFF
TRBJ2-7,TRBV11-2,CASSPTSGSLPYEQYF
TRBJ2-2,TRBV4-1,CASSQKQGSGELFF
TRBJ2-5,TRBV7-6,CASSLDRGAKVGETQYF
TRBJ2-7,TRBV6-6,CASLFRQGKDYEQYF
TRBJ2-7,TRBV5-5,CASSLSGGTAYEQYF
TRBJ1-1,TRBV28,CASSDAGVSWNTEAFF
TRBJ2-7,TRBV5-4,CASSLEGGNGYEQYF
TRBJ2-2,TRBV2,CASSAPGSELFF
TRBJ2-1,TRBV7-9,CASSFSGLDRASKFF
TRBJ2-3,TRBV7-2,CASSYPFGAGQASDTQYF
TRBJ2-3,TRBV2,CASMSVRDTQYF
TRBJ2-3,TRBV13,CASSLAGHGGITDTQYF
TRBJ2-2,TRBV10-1,CASGRGGELFF
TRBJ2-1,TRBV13,CASTPGTSGRNEQFF
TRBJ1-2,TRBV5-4,CASSPAPGDYGYTF